Each of the 2 T cell receptor beta chains below was sequenced from the same sample in a study of blood T cell repertoires in COVID-19 (dated by TCRdb to 2018 to 2020). Libraries came from the immunoSEQ multiplex PCR assay. Held by TCRdb, this immuneACCESS table contains in-frame sequences only and omits some clones. Under half of the omission traces to an unresolved V gene where checked; the cause of the rest is unknown. For this sample the table gives 14,000 to 15,000 clones, of which approximately 92% were detected only once. Approximately 7.1% of the sample goes to the ten largest clones. Source material: peripheral blood. The receptors shown here come from a human donor with active COVID-19. The donor label of this sample is uncertain.

V gene TRBV9 combines with J gene TRBJ2-2, with D possibly TRBD2 on 5 matching bases. The germline V gene encodes CDR1 SGDLS and CDR2 YYNGEE. The CDR3 has 15 amino acids. The V gene lost 4 bases and the J gene lost 0 bases, with 10 bases spanning the gap. CDR3 sequence: CASSRTDSNTGELFF. Here the CDR3 DNA reads TGTGCCAGCAGCAGGACGGACTCGAACACCGGGGAGCTGTTTTTT.

The V and J genes are TRBV5-1 and TRBJ2-2; possibly TRBD1 for D (5 bases). The CDR3 is 14 amino acids. Germline V gene data show CDR1 as SGHRS and CDR2 as YFSETQ. The ends were cut back, 0 bases at V and 8 bases at J, with 11 bases in the middle. CDR3 sequence (DNA): TGCGCCAGCAGCTTGGATCGGCAGGGTGGGGAGCTGTTTTTT. Translated, it gives CASSLDRQGGELFF.